These 5 T cell receptor beta chains came from one sample sequenced in a study of T-cell reconstitution after alpha-beta-depleted transplantation in children. During its preparation, the TCRbeta library received unique molecular identifiers. Each CDR3 protein gets one entry after TCRdb re-called the PCR reads with MiXCR. This table has about a million distinct CDR3 sequences, under 30% appearing once. The source was PBMCs, mostly from graft donor cells, collected 360 days after TCRalphabeta/CD19-depleted stem cell transplant. The receptors derive from a boy less than two years old who had a stem cell transplant for SCID, so the T cells may come from the graft donor.

This clonotype was seen a few times. The chain couples TRBV19 to TRBJ1-1; tentatively, D is TRBD1 (5 bases). Per germline, CDR1 LNHDA and CDR2 SQIVND (reference sequence). Trimming stripped 8 bases from V and 11 bases from J, with 15 bases between. This CDR3 spans 11 amino acids. The CDR3 nucleotides are TGTGCCAGTGTCGGGGGAGAGAACGCTTTCTTT. This encodes CASVGGENAFF.

The sample holds a few counts of this clonotype. The V call is TRBV5-5, the J call TRBJ2-7, with D possibly being TRBD1 (6 bases). This CDR3 comprises 15 residues. Germline-derived CDR1 and CDR2 are SGHKS and YYEKEE (reference sequence). Between the trimmed V and J ends, which lost 4 bases and 2 bases, there was a span of 16 bases. Here the CDR3 reads CASSADSGPTYEQYF. The DNA of the CDR3 is TGTGCCAGCAGCGCGGACAGTGGGCCTACCTACGAGCAGTACTTC. Supplemented by reference TRBV5-5 and TRBJ2-7, the full variable domain reads DAGVTQSPTHLIKTRGQQVTLRCSPISGHKSVSWYQQVLGQGPQFIFQYYEKEERGRGNFPDRFSARQFPNYSSELNVNALLLGDSALYLCASSADSGPTYEQYFGPGTRLTVT.

The rearrangement uses TRBV12-3 or TRBV12-4 and TRBJ1-2; weak D call: TRBD1 (6 bases). This CDR3 comprises 15 residues. V was trimmed by 1 base and J by 6 bases, leaving 15 bases between them. CDR3 sequence reads: CASSLEVGGGDGYTF. The CDR3 DNA sequence: TGTGCCAGCAGTTTAGAAGTAGGAGGGGGAGATGGCTACACCTTC.

This clonotype occurred once. V usage is TRBV5-4 and J usage is TRBJ2-7, with no clear D. Trimming shortened V by 0 bases and J by 4 bases, and 8 bases separated the two germline ends. This CDR3 spans 13 amino acids. Germline values: CDR1 SGHNT, CDR2 YYREEE (reference sequence). The CDR3 region has the DNA TGTGCCAGCAGCTTGGGAATCAATTACGAGCAGTACTTC. This translates into CASSLGINYEQYF.

This clonotype was recorded only once. V usage is TRBV7-9 and J usage is TRBJ1-4, with D possibly matching TRBD1 (5 bases). CDR3 length equals 13 residues. Germline lookup yields CDR1 SEHNR and CDR2 FQNEAQ (reference sequence). Trimming pared 11 bases from V and 0 bases from J, leaving 10 bases between. This chain's CDR3 is CAGGGTTNEKLFF. In nucleotides, the CDR3 is TGTGCCGGTGGGGGGACAACTAATGAAAAACTGTTTTTT.